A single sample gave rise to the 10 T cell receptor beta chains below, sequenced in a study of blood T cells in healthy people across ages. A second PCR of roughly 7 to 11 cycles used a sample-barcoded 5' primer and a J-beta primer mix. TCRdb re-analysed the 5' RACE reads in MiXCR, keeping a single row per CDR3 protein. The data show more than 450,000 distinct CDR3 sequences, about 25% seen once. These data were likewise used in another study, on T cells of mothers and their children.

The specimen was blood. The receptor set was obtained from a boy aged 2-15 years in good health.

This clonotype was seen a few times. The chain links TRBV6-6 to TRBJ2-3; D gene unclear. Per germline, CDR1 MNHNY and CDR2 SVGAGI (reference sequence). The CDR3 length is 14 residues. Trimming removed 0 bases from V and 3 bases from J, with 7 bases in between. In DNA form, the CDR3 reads TGTGCCAGCAGTTACTCGAGAACAACAGATACGCAGTATTTT. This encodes CASSYSRTTDTQYF.

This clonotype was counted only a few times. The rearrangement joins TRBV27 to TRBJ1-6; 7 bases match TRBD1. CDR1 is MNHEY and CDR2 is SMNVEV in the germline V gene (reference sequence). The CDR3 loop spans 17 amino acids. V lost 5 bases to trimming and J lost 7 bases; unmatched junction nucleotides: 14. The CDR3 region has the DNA TGTGCCAGCAGTCCTTTATTGCGACAGGGATGGAATTCACCCCTCCACTTT. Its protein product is CASSPLLRQGWNSPLHF.

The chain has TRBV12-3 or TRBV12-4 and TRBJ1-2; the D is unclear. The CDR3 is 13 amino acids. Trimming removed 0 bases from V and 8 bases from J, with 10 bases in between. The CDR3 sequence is CASSLAALGGYTF. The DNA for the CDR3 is TGTGCCAGCAGTTTAGCGGCCCTGGGAGGCTACACCTTC.

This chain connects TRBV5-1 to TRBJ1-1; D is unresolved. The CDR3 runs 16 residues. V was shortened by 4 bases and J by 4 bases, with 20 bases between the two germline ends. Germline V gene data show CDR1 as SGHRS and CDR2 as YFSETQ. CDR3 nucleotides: TGCGCCAGCAGCGCTAAGTATCAGGCTACGAGCACTGAAGCTTTCTTT. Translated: CASSAKYQATSTEAFF.

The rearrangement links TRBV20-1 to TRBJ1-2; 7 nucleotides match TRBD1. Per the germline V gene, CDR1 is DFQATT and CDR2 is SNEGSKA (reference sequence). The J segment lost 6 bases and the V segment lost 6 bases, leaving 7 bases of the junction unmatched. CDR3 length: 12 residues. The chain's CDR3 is CSAIQGGNGYTF. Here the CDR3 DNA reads TGCAGTGCAATTCAGGGGGGGAATGGCTACACCTTC.

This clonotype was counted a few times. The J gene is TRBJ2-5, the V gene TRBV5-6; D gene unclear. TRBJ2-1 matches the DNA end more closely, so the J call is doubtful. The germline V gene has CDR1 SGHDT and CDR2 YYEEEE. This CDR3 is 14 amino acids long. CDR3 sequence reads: CASSWVERYNEQFF. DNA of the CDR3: TGTGCCAGCAGCTGGGTCGAGCGCTACAATGAGCAGTTCTTC.

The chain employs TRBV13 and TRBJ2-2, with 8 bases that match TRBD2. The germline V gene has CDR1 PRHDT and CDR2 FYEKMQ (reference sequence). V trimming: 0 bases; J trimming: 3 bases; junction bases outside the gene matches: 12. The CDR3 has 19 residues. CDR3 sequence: CASSLGWKREKGDTGELFF. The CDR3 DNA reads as TGTGCCAGCAGCTTAGGCTGGAAGCGGGAGAAGGGGGACACCGGGGAGCTGTTTTTT.

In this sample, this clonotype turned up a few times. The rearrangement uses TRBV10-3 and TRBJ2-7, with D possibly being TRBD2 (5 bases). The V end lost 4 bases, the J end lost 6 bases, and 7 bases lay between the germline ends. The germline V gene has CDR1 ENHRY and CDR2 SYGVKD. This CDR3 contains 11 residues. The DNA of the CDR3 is TGTGCCATCAGTGGGGCGGGCGAGCAGTACTTC. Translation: CAISGAGEQYF.

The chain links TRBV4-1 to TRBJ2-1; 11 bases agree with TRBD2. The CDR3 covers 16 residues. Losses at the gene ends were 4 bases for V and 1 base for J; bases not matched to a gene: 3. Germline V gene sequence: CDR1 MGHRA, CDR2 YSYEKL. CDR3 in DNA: TGCGCCAGCAGCCCCGTAGCGGGGGGGTCCTACAATGAGCAGTTCTTC. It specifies CASSPVAGGSYNEQFF.

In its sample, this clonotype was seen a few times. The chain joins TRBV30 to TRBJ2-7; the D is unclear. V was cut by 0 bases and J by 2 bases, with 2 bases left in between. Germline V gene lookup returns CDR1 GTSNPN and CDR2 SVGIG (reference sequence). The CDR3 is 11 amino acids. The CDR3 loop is CAWSVTYEQYF. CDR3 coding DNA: TGTGCCTGGAGTGTAACCTACGAGCAGTACTTC.